The 28 T cell receptor beta chains below were found in one sample sequenced in a study of cytomegalovirus exposure and HLA in healthy donors. Use of 60 Vbeta and 13 Jbeta primers characterized the PCR. Assay: immunoSEQ multiplex PCR; the TCRdb copy retains only in-frame clones and omits some. Altogether fewer than 180,000 clones are present, around 79% being singletons, with the ten largest covering 3.5%. The specimen was PBMCs. Receptor source: a human donor in good health.

The chain combines TRBV29-1 with TRBJ1-1; the D is unclear. The V gene lost 8 bases and the J gene lost 2 bases, with 18 bases spanning the gap. The CDR3 spans 14 residues. Germline CDR1 and CDR2: SQVTM and ANQGSEA. CDR3 DNA: TGCAGCCCATCCAGGTCCGGCGTTAACACTGAAGCTTTCTTT. As protein: CSPSRSGVNTEAFF.

V gene TRBV25-1 combines with J gene TRBJ2-7, with TRBD2 matching 7 bases. CDR3 length: 13 amino acids. Germline V gene sequence: CDR1 MGHDK, CDR2 SYGVNS. V trimming: 2 bases; J trimming: 3 bases; junction bases outside the gene matches: 1. CDR3 nucleotide sequence: TGTGCCAGCAGTGAAGGGAGGGGCTACGAGCAGTACTTC. It codes for CASSEGRGYEQYF.

V is TRBV18 and J is TRBJ2-5, with 9 positions matching TRBD2. The J call may be mistaken, given a closer DNA end match to TRBJ2-7. The CDR3 is 15 amino acids. Germline CDR1 KGHSH, CDR2 LQKENI. The CDR3 coding sequence is TGTGCCAGCTCACCACGGGGCGGGAGGGAGACCGAGCAGTACTTC. Translated: CASSPRGGRETEQYF.

The chain uses TRBV6-1 and TRBJ1-5; no clear D gene. This CDR3 spans 13 amino acids. V lost 3 bases, J lost 6 bases, and 9 bases lay in between. CDR1 and CDR2 from the germline V gene are MNHNS and SASEGT. The CDR3 coding sequence is TGTGCCAGCAGTGAGGTAAACGGTCAGCCCCAGCATTTT. As protein: CASSEVNGQPQHF.

The chain uses TRBV28 and TRBJ2-7, with D possibly TRBD2 on 6 matching bases. Trimming pared 4 bases from V and 0 bases from J, leaving 16 bases between. CDR3 length: 16 amino acids. CDR1 is MDHEN, CDR2 SYDVKM, per germline. The CDR3 bases are TGTGCCAGCAGTTACACTAGCAGGTTAAGCTCCTACGAGCAGTACTTC. It yields the protein CASSYTSRLSSYEQYF. The whole variable domain, filled in from reference TRBV28 and TRBJ2-7, reads DVKVTQSSRYLVKRTGEKVFLECVQDMDHENMFWYRQDPGLGLRLIYFSYDVKMKEKGDIPEGYSVSREKKERFSLILESASTNQTSMYLCASSYTSRLSSYEQYFGPGTRLTVT.

The chain joins TRBV7-2 to TRBJ1-5; D is uncertain. The V and J ends lost 0 bases and 7 bases respectively, with 7 bases between them. The length of the CDR3 is 13 residues. The germline gives CDR1 SGHTA, CDR2 FQGNSA. In DNA, the CDR3 is TGTGCCAGCAGCTTAGCAGCACCGCAGCCCCAGCATTTT. The encoded protein is CASSLAAPQPQHF.

CDR3 sequence: CASSSPSGSPGYTF. CDR3 DNA sequence: TGTGCCAGCAGCTCCCCCTCGGGGAGCCCTGGCTACACCTTC. This chain connects TRBV7-2 to TRBJ1-2, with D hard to call. CDR3 length equals 14 residues. V lost 4 bases and J lost 7, with 16 bases in between. CDR1 SGHTA and CDR2 FQGNSA come from the germline V gene.

This clone was seen a handful of times. CDR3 region: CAISVDRVRVAEAFF. Here the CDR3 DNA reads TGTGCCATCAGCGTCGATCGCGTCCGAGTTGCTGAAGCTTTCTTT. This chain uses TRBV10-3 with TRBJ1-1; no reliable D call. With 6 bases removed from V and 6 bases from J, the gap between germline ends came to 20 bases. Germline lookup yields CDR1 ENHRY and CDR2 SYGVKD. The CDR3 extends over 15 amino acids.

V and J are TRBV29-1 and TRBJ1-1, with TRBD1 matching over 9 bases. V was pared by 7 bases and J by 0 bases, with 3 bases of the junction left unmatched. Germline V CDR1 and CDR2: SQVTM, ANQGSEA. The length of the CDR3 is 13 residues. Here the CDR3 reads CSGRDRVNTEAFF. CDR3 nucleotides: TGCAGCGGAAGGGACAGGGTGAACACTGAAGCTTTCTTT. Together with reference TRBV29-1 and TRBJ1-1, the CDR3 gives the full variable domain: SAVISQKPSRDICQRGTSLTIQCQVDSQVTMMFWYRQQPGQSLTLIATANQGSEATYESGFVIDKFPISRPNLTFSTLTVSNMSPEDSSIYLCSGRDRVNTEAFFGQGTRLTVV.

The rearrangement uses TRBV6-5 and TRBJ1-2; no firm D call. The CDR3 length is 11 residues. Trimming stripped 10 bases from V and 5 bases from J, with 11 bases between. Germline-derived CDR1 and CDR2 are MNHEY and SVGAGI. CDR3 residues: CAISSEYGYTF. For the CDR3, the DNA is TGTGCCATCTCGTCGGAGTATGGCTACACCTTC.

A few counts support this clone. The rearrangement joins TRBV5-4 to TRBJ1-6; 7 nucleotides agree with TRBD1. This CDR3 spans 16 amino acids. Germline trimming cut 4 bases from V and 9 bases from J; bases unmatched to any gene: 13. Germline CDR1 and CDR2: SGHNT and YYREEE (reference sequence). The CDR3 DNA reads TGTGCCAGCAGCGTACCCTCAACAGGGGTTTCTTCACCCCTCCACTTT. This sequence encodes CASSVPSTGVSSPLHF.

The chain combines TRBV5-1 with TRBJ2-5, with D possibly matching TRBD1 (6 bases). CDR1 SGHRS and CDR2 YFSETQ come from the germline V gene. This CDR3 region has 14 residues. V was trimmed by 7 bases and J by 5 bases, leaving 18 bases between them. CDR3 DNA: TGCGCCAGCTCCCCAGGGGCCATTAGGGAGACCCAGTACTTC. This encodes CASSPGAIRETQYF.

V usage is TRBV18 and J usage is TRBJ2-7; tentative D call: TRBD2 (5 bases). CDR1 is KGHSH and CDR2 is LQKENI in the germline V gene. Trimming removed 2 bases at V and 1 base at J, with 15 bases between. The CDR3 is 16 residues long. The CDR3 region is CASSPNPLTRSYEQYF. The DNA of the CDR3 is TGTGCCAGCTCACCAAACCCCCTTACTAGGTCCTACGAGCAGTACTTC.

The chain is built from TRBV6-1 and TRBJ2-3, with 8 bases matching TRBD1. V was clipped by 7 bases and J by 5 bases; unmatched bases: 5. Germline CDR1 is MNHNS and CDR2 is SASEGT. The CDR3 loop spans 13 amino acids. CDR3 DNA sequence: TGTGCCAGCACCCAGGGGGCTATAGATACGCAGTATTTT. Encoded protein: CASTQGAIDTQYF.

This clone has a handful of counts. The J gene is TRBJ2-2, the V gene TRBV7-9, with a possible D match to TRBD2 (6 bases). This CDR3 contains 16 residues. Germline lookup yields CDR1 SEHNR and CDR2 FQNEAQ (reference sequence). Trimming stripped 5 bases from V and 2 bases from J, with 15 bases between. The CDR3 DNA reads as TGTGCCAGCAGCGAGTCGGGACTTTCCAACACCGGGGAGCTGTTTTTT. It is translated as CASSESGLSNTGELFF.

The CDR3 region is CASSQRRSGGRYEQYF. For the CDR3, the DNA is TGTGCCAGCAGCCAACGCCGCTCAGGGGGCAGGTACGAGCAGTACTTC. J is TRBJ2-7 and V is TRBV14; 8 positions match TRBD1. The junction had 10 bases not matched to a gene; V was cut back by 2 bases and J by 4 bases. Germline lookup yields CDR1 SGHDN and CDR2 FVKESK. The CDR3 is 16 amino acids.

This clone was seen only a few times. The rearrangement joins TRBV15 to TRBJ2-3; 8 positions match TRBD2. V was pared by 0 bases and J by 9 bases, with 8 bases of the junction left unmatched. This CDR3 contains 15 residues. The germline CDR1 and CDR2 sequences are LNHNV and YYDKDF (reference sequence). The CDR3 nucleotides read TGTGCCACCAGCAGAGACAATAGCGGGATGGAGACGCAGTATTTT. It is translated as CATSRDNSGMETQYF.

This clone showed up just a few times. This chain links TRBV28 with TRBJ2-1, with D uncertain. Looked up from germline, CDR1 is MDHEN and CDR2 is SYDVKM. V lost 3 bases to trimming and J lost 9 bases, with 6 bases between them. This CDR3 is built from 11 residues. The CDR3 protein is CASSFTGEQFF. In DNA form, the CDR3 reads TGTGCCAGCAGTTTCACGGGTGAGCAGTTCTTC.

This clone turned up a few times. The chain carries TRBV11-2 and TRBJ2-5; a weak D match, TRBD2 (5 bases). CDR1 SGHAT and CDR2 FQNNGV come from the germline V gene. This CDR3 is 13 amino acids long. V lost 2 bases, J lost 5 bases, and 9 bases lay in between. The CDR3: CASSLRGVETQYF. CDR3 nucleotide sequence: TGTGCCAGCAGCTTACGGGGTGTTGAGACCCAGTACTTC.

V gene TRBV7-9 combines with J gene TRBJ2-7; TRBD2 matches 8 bases. The CDR3 is 16 amino acids. Trimming removed 1 base from V and 6 bases from J; junction bases left unmatched: 11. The germline gives CDR1 SEHNR, CDR2 FQNEAQ (reference sequence). This CDR3 reads CASSLVQAGAGSEQYF. The CDR3 region has the DNA TGTGCCAGCAGCTTAGTGCAAGCGGGGGCGGGATCCGAGCAGTACTTC.

V and J are TRBV4-3 and TRBJ2-1; TRBD2 matches at 11 bases. Germline-derived CDR1 and CDR2 are LGHNA and YSLEER. Trimming at V came to 1 base and at J to 4 bases, leaving 6 bases not matched to a gene. This CDR3 region has 17 residues. This CDR3 is CASSQVAGGSLYNEQFF. CDR3 bases: TGCGCCAGCAGCCAAGTAGCGGGAGGGTCCCTATACAATGAGCAGTTCTTC.

The chain is built from TRBV7-9 and TRBJ2-3; weak D call: TRBD1 (6 bases). Germline V gene sequence: CDR1 SEHNR, CDR2 FQNEAQ (reference sequence). Trimming left V 5 bases short and J 0 bases short, with 15 bases between. CDR3 length equals 16 residues. CDR3 sequence (DNA): TGTGCCAGCAGCCCACAGGGTAGGCAGAGCACAGATACGCAGTATTTT. As protein: CASSPQGRQSTDTQYF.

This clone showed up just a few times. The chain is built from TRBV18 and TRBJ1-1; 7 nucleotides align to TRBD1. V lost 1 base, J lost 3 bases, and 8 bases stayed unmatched. The germline V gene encodes CDR1 KGHSH and CDR2 LQKENI. The CDR3 is 16 residues long. The CDR3 reads CASSPLQGLGDTEAFF. The DNA of the CDR3 is TGTGCCAGCTCACCACTACAGGGGTTAGGTGACACTGAAGCTTTCTTT.

The rearrangement links TRBV27 to TRBJ1-4; a possible D gene is TRBD1 (6 bases). From germline, CDR1 is MNHEY and CDR2 SMNVEV (reference sequence). The V end lost 6 bases, the J end lost 5 bases, and 16 bases lay between the germline ends. The CDR3 is 15 residues long. The chain's CDR3 is CASRRQVYSNEKLFF. CDR3 DNA sequence: TGTGCCAGCAGAAGACAGGTCTACAGCAATGAAAAACTGTTTTTT. The full variable domain, rest sourced from reference TRBV27 and TRBJ1-4, is EAQVTQNPRYLITVTGKKLTVTCSQNMNHEYMSWYRQDPGLGLRQIYYSMNVEVTDKGDVPEGYKVSRKEKRNFPLILESPSPNQTSLYFCASRRQVYSNEKLFFGSGTQLSVL.

The chain recombines TRBV28 with TRBJ1-2, with TRBD1 identical over 7 bases. CDR1 MDHEN and CDR2 SYDVKM come from the germline V gene. This CDR3 is 14 amino acids long. V lost 0 bases to trimming and J lost 4 bases; unmatched junction nucleotides: 2. CDR3 residues: CASSLWTGTYGYTF. The CDR3 DNA reads TGTGCCAGCAGTTTATGGACAGGGACCTATGGCTACACCTTC.

CDR3 sequence (DNA): TGTGCCAGCAGCCGACTAGCGGGAGATCTCTTGGAGACCCAGTACTTC. It specifies CASSRLAGDLLETQYF. The rearrangement links TRBV7-9 to TRBJ2-5; 12 nucleotides agree with TRBD2. Trimming took 5 bases from V and 5 from J; bases not matched to a gene: 9. The CDR3 extends over 16 amino acids. Germline-derived CDR1 and CDR2 are SEHNR and FQNEAQ (reference sequence). Supplemented by reference TRBV7-9 and TRBJ2-5, the full variable domain reads DTGVSQNPRHKITKRGQNVTFRCDPISEHNRLYWYRQTLGQGPEFLTYFQNEAQLEKSRLLSDRFSAERPKGSFSTLEIQRTEQGDSAMYLCASSRLAGDLLETQYFGPGTRLLVL.

The rearrangement links TRBV23-1 to TRBJ2-2, with unresolved D. TRBV23-1 is assigned to the ORF class and has an uncertain function. This CDR3 has 15 residues. Trimming removed 7 bases at V and 6 bases at J, with 18 bases between. CDR3 nucleotide sequence: TGCGCCAGCAAATCATGCAGGATAATCTCCGGGGAGCTGTTTTTT. Translated, it gives CASKSCRIISGELFF.

The chain employs TRBV5-4 and TRBJ2-2, with D tentatively TRBD1 (6 bases). The CDR3 spans 16 residues. V was cut by 1 base and J by 5 bases, with 15 bases left in between. Per germline, CDR1 SGHNT and CDR2 YYREEE (reference sequence). The CDR3 protein is CASSLKNQGPTGELFF. CDR3 sequence (DNA): TGTGCCAGCAGCTTGAAAAACCAGGGGCCTACCGGGGAGCTGTTTTTT.